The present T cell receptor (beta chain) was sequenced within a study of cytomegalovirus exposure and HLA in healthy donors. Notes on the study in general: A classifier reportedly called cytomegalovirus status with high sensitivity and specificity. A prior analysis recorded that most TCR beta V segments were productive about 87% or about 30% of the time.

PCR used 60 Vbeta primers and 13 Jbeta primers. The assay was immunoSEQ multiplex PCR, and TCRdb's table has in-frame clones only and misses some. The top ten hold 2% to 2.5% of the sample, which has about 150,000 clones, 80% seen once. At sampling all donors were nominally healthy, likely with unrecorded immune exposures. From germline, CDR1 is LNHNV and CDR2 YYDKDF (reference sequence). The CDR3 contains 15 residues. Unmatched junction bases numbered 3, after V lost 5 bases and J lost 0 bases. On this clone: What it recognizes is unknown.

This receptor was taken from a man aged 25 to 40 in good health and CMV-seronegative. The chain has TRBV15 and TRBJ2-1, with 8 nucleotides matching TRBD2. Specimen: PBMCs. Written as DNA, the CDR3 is TGTGCCACCAGCCGCGGGACTAGCTCCTACAATGAGCAGTTCTTC. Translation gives CATSRGTSSYNEQFF.